The clone carrying this TCR beta chain occurred once. This specimen comes from a study of blood T cell repertoires in COVID-19. TCRdb's copy holds only in-frame clones and misses some; the assay was immunoSEQ multiplex PCR. This table has hundreds of thousands of clones, 70% to 90% appearing once. Trimming took 2 bases from V and 6 from J; bases not matched to a gene: 5. From germline, CDR1 is LGHDT and CDR2 YNNKEL (reference sequence). The CDR3 extends over 14 amino acids. The chain carries TRBV3-1 (or the pseudogene TRBV3-2) and TRBJ1-2; 8 bases are a match to TRBD1. Input material: PBMCs or T cells enriched from blood (not recorded which). The clonotype comes from a man in his thirties or forties with acute COVID-19. CDR3 sequence (DNA): TGTGCCAGCAGCCAAAAACAGGGGGGTAATGGCTACACCTTC. It is translated as CASSQKQGGNGYTF.